Below, 14 T cell receptor beta chains from the same sample are listed, as sequenced in a study of control samples from healthy donors and cancer patients (dated by TCRdb to the early 2020s). Receptor amplification or capture employed the immunoSEQ multiplex PCR assay. Sourced from immuneACCESS, this table was stored by TCRdb with only in-frame sequences that have V and J called. A share of the clones is absent; for the studies checked, an unresolved V gene accounts for under half, and the remainder has no known explanation. In all, the sample holds 70,000 or so clones, and around 95% of those were seen once. Of the sample, 6.2% falls within the top ten clones. The sequenced sample was blood. The receptors here all came from a woman aged 40 to 50 in good health.

This chain links TRBV6-2 or TRBV6-3 with TRBJ1-1; no firm D call. The CDR3 spans 13 residues. In germline, CDR1 is MNHEY, CDR2 SVGEGT. Between the trimmed V and J ends, which lost 6 bases and 1 base, there was a span of 9 bases. The CDR3 sequence: CASSKTENTEAFF. The DNA for the CDR3 is TGTGCCAGCAGCAAGACCGAGAACACTGAAGCTTTCTTT.

The rearrangement uses TRBV7-9 and TRBJ1-1; tentative D call: TRBD1 (5 bases). Germline V gives CDR1 SEHNR, CDR2 FQNEAQ (reference sequence). The germline V and J ends were trimmed by 4 bases and 3 bases, with 12 bases remaining between them. The CDR3 loop spans 14 amino acids. This CDR3 reads CASSSQGVHTEAFF. DNA for the CDR3: TGTGCCAGCAGCTCGCAAGGGGTACACACTGAAGCTTTCTTT.

This clone was picked up one time. V and J are TRBV13 and TRBJ1-3; maybe TRBD1 (6 bases). V was pared by 5 bases and J by 1 base, with 15 bases between. Germline assignment: CDR1 PRHDT and CDR2 FYEKMQ (reference sequence). The CDR3 length is 16 residues. DNA for the CDR3: TGTGCCAGCAGCGTAATCCACAGGGCGTCTGGAAACACCATATATTTT. Encoded protein: CASSVIHRASGNTIYF.

The chain uses TRBV4-1 and TRBJ2-5; 10 nucleotides match TRBD2. Per the germline V gene, CDR1 is MGHRA and CDR2 is YSYEKL. CDR3 size: 15 residues. V shed 4 bases and J 6 bases; nucleotides not matched to a gene: 8. In DNA form, the CDR3 reads TGCGCCAGCAGCCCTCAAGCGGGAGGGCCCAAGACCCAGTACTTC. Protein: CASSPQAGGPKTQYF.

The chain has TRBV5-1 and TRBJ1-2; 7 positions match TRBD1. This CDR3 region has 18 residues. Germline V CDR1 and CDR2: SGHRS, YFSETQ. V lost 0 bases, J lost 5 bases, and 16 bases stayed unmatched. The CDR3 coding sequence is TGCGCCAGCAGCTTGGAACCCCCCGACAGGGTTGGATTATATGGCTACACCTTC. Amino acid sequence: CASSLEPPDRVGLYGYTF.

The V gene is TRBV7-6, the J gene TRBJ2-7, with 11 positions matching TRBD1. The V gene end was trimmed by 3 bases and the J gene end by 4 bases; junction bases not matched to a gene: 2. CDR3 length equals 14 residues. Germline values: CDR1 SGHVS, CDR2 FNYEAQ. CDR3 sequence reads: CASSLGQGVYEQYF. In DNA form, the CDR3 reads TGTGCCAGCAGCTTGGGACAGGGGGTTTACGAGCAGTACTTC.

The chain carries TRBV19 and TRBJ1-4, with D perhaps TRBD1 (6 bases). The CDR3 runs 12 residues. The germline V gene encodes CDR1 LNHDA and CDR2 SQIVND (reference sequence). Trimming left V 4 bases short and J 12 bases short, with 12 bases between. The CDR3 DNA reads TGTGCCAGTAGTACTTCTGAGGGGGAACTGTTTTTT. It is translated as CASSTSEGELFF.

The chain is built from TRBV12-3 or TRBV12-4 and TRBJ1-2; 8 nucleotides agree with TRBD1. The CDR3 extends over 13 amino acids. The V segment lost 4 bases and the J segment 8 bases; nucleotides outside the gene matches: 6. The CDR3 spells CASSSGTGTGYTF. In DNA, the CDR3 is TGTGCCAGCAGTTCCGGGACAGGAACCGGCTACACCTTC.

The chain carries TRBV19 and TRBJ1-2, with 8 bases lining up with TRBD1. The V and J ends lost 6 bases and 5 bases, in that order; junction bases with no gene match: 11. This CDR3 region has 15 residues. The germline CDR1 and CDR2 sequences are LNHDA and SQIVND (reference sequence). CDR3 protein: CASSFDGQGVYGYTF. The CDR3 region has the DNA TGTGCCAGTAGCTTCGACGGACAGGGAGTATATGGCTACACCTTC.

This chain links TRBV11-2 with TRBJ2-1; no definite D call. In germline, CDR1 is SGHAT, CDR2 FQNNGV. V was pared by 0 bases and J by 0 bases, with 6 bases between. This CDR3 contains 15 residues. The CDR3 DNA reads TGTGCCAGCAGCTTAGATCAGCGCTCCTACAATGAGCAGTTCTTC. Its protein product is CASSLDQRSYNEQFF.

The chain couples TRBV5-1 to TRBJ1-4; tentatively, D is TRBD1 (6 bases). Germline-derived CDR1 and CDR2 are SGHRS and YFSETQ. V was clipped by 3 bases and J by 4 bases, with 13 bases between them. The CDR3 extends over 15 amino acids. The CDR3 DNA reads as TGCGCCAGCAGCTGGGCCGGGGGCAATAATGAAAAACTGTTTTTT. It translates to CASSWAGGNNEKLFF.

This clone was found a few times. The chain joins TRBV30 to TRBJ2-4; D remains unclear. Germline V gene sequence: CDR1 GTSNPN, CDR2 SVGIG (reference sequence). The CDR3 contains 13 residues. Trimming pared 3 bases from V and 0 bases from J, leaving 6 bases between. The CDR3: CAWSKLAKNIQYF. The CDR3 coding sequence is TGTGCCTGGAGCAAGTTAGCCAAAAACATTCAGTACTTC.

The chain has TRBV6-6 and TRBJ1-5; D not certain. V lost 5 bases to trimming and J lost 1 base, with 9 bases between them. Germline V gene sequence: CDR1 MNHNY, CDR2 SVGAGI (reference sequence). There are 14 residues in the CDR3. The CDR3 coding sequence is TGTGCCAGCAGTCTTAGGGTAAGCAATCAGCCCCAGCATTTT. Amino acid sequence: CASSLRVSNQPQHF.

The chain recombines TRBV6-5 with TRBJ2-7, with D uncertain. V shed 2 bases and J shed 6 bases, with 2 bases lying between them. Germline values: CDR1 MNHEY, CDR2 SVGAGI. CDR3 size: 10 residues. For the CDR3, the DNA is TGTGCCAGCAGTTACCCCGAGCAGTACTTC. Residues: CASSYPEQYF.